The entry that follows covers one T cell receptor beta chain sequence. Clones were read by immunoSEQ multiplex PCR, and TCRdb kept only the in-frame ones, dropping some. In the table there are roughly 70,000 clones, 94% of which are singletons. The source of the sample is a study of control samples from healthy donors and cancer patients. This CDR3 is built from 16 residues. In germline, CDR1 is SGDLS, CDR2 YYNGEE. Trimming removed 0 bases at V and 8 bases at J, with 17 bases between. This clonotype was obtained from a woman aged 25 to 45 in good health. Sequenced: blood. This chain joins TRBV9 and TRBJ1-4; possible D gene TRBD1, 5 bases. Written as DNA, the CDR3 is TGTGCCAGCAGCGTAGGTGGGCGGCGGGGGAGCGAAAAACTGTTTTTT. Its protein is CASSVGGRRGSEKLFF.